The present TCR beta chain was sequenced within a study of T cell responses to AZD1222 COVID-19 vaccine. Study-wide findings and caveats: Clonal diversity was possibly underestimated, and white British individuals and females predominated among donors. An increase in Spike-specific TCR breadth and depth was observed after two AZD1222 doses.

Comments on this clone: The antigen is not known.

Sequencing used immunoSEQ multiplex PCR; TCRdb keeps in-frame clones, though not all of them. The sample lists approximately 140,000 clones, 75% to 95% occurring once. The CDR3 consists of 15 residues. The germline CDR1 and CDR2 sequences are SGHRS and YFSETQ. V was cut by 4 bases and J by 0 bases, with 13 bases left in between. Pooled in the analysis were second doses at about 4 or about 12 weeks. This TCR was recovered from an adult who received the AZD1222 COVID-19 vaccine. This specimen was peripheral blood, taken 28 days after the second AZD1222 dose. The rearrangement links TRBV5-1 to TRBJ1-1, with D hard to call. The CDR3 DNA sequence: TGCGCCAGCAGCGCGCGGGTCAATCTGAACACTGAAGCTTTCTTT. Protein: CASSARVNLNTEAFF.